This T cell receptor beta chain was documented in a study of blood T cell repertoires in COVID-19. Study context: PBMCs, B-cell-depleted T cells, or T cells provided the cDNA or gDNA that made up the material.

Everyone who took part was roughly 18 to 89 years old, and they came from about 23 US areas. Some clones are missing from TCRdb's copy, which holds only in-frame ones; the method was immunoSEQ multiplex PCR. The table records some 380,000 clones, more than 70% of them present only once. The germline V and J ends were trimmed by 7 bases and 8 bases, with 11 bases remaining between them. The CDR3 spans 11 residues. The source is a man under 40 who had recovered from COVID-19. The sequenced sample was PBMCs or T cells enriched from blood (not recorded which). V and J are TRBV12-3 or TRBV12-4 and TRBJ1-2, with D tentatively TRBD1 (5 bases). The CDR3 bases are TGTGCCAGCAAAACAGGATACGGCTACACCTTC. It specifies CASKTGYGYTF.